This T cell receptor (beta chain) was sequenced in a study of early T cells in non-severe SARS-CoV-2 infection. Findings and limits, study-wide: VDJdb-based annotation leaned toward anti-spike CD8 responses and missed private and CD4 specificities.

This clonotype has only a few counts. Antigen specificity is unknown. This CDR3 has 16 amino acids. V lost 5 bases to trimming and J lost 0 bases, with 14 bases between them. TCRdb re-called the 5' RACE reads with MiXCR, one entry per CDR3 protein. The sample lists 40,000 to 60,000 distinct CDR3 sequences, 6.2% seen once, with 6% to 8.5% in the top ten. Sequenced material: whole blood, taken at baseline. The sequence derives from an adult who was a healthcare worker with PCR-confirmed SARS-CoV-2 infection or an uninfected control (not recorded which). The gene calls are TRBV12-3 or TRBV12-4 and TRBJ1-3; TRBD1 is a possible D gene (5 bases). The chain's CDR3 is CASSLSGDFSGNTIYF. In DNA, the CDR3 is TGTGCCAGCAGTCTGTCGGGGGACTTCTCTGGAAACACCATATATTTT.